The 12 T cell receptor beta chains in this list originate from one sample, sequenced in a study of cytomegalovirus exposure and HLA in healthy donors. PCR employed 60 Vbeta and 13 Jbeta primers. The assay was immunoSEQ multiplex PCR, and TCRdb's table has in-frame clones only and misses some. The data hold 180,000 or so clones, with roughly 74% observed a single time. The sequenced material came from PBMCs. The receptors were gathered from a woman in her thirties or forties in good health and CMV-seropositive.

This sequence joins TRBV9 and TRBJ1-3; D call uncertain. V dropped 5 bases and J dropped 0 bases, with 15 bases sitting between them. This CDR3 comprises 16 residues. Per the germline V gene, CDR1 is SGDLS and CDR2 is YYNGEE. The CDR3 loop is CASSVQSQASGNTIYF. The CDR3 DNA follows: TGTGCCAGCAGTGTACAGAGTCAGGCCTCTGGAAACACCATATATTTT.

The genes are TRBV28 and TRBJ1-2; D unresolved. Germline loops: CDR1 MDHEN, CDR2 SYDVKM. V was shortened by 3 bases and J by 5 bases, with 13 bases between the two germline ends. The CDR3 runs 14 residues. CDR3 amino acids: CASSFEAKVYGYTF. The CDR3, as DNA: TGTGCCAGCAGTTTTGAGGCAAAAGTATATGGCTACACCTTC.

V is TRBV11-1 and J is TRBJ2-2, with 10 bases that match TRBD2. Per germline, CDR1 SGHAT and CDR2 FQDESV (reference sequence). Germline trimming cut 2 bases from V and 7 bases from J; bases unmatched to any gene: 7. The CDR3 runs to 16 residues. In nucleotides, the CDR3 is TGTGCCAGCAGCTTACGAGCGGGAGGGCCTAACGGGGAGCTGTTTTTT. This gives the protein CASSLRAGGPNGELFF. Filled out from reference TRBV11-1 and TRBJ2-2, the complete variable domain reads EAEVAQSPRYKITEKSQAVAFWCDPISGHATLYWYRQILGQGPELLVQFQDESVVDDSQLPKDRFSAERLKGVDSTLKIQPAELGDSAMYLCASSLRAGGPNGELFFGEGSRLTVL.

This clone was counted once. The genes are TRBV6-1 and TRBJ1-5; 8 bases are shared with TRBD1. The V and J ends lost 3 bases and 0 bases, in that order; junction bases with no gene match: 10. Germline CDR1 and CDR2: MNHNS and SASEGT. The CDR3 length is 18 residues. CDR3 sequence (DNA): TGTGCCAGCAGTGAGCACCTTTACAGGGGGGGTAGCAATCAGCCCCAGCATTTT. It yields the protein CASSEHLYRGGSNQPQHF.

The chain carries TRBV7-8 and TRBJ2-5; D remains unclear. The CDR3 has 13 residues. Trimming pared 1 base from V and 2 bases from J, leaving 5 bases between. Germline V gene lookup returns CDR1 SGHVS and CDR2 FQNEAQ. The CDR3 DNA sequence: TGTGCCAGCAGCTTAGGAGAGCAAGAGACCCAGTACTTC. This codes for CASSLGEQETQYF.

This clone was seen a single time. The chain has TRBV11-2 and TRBJ1-5, with TRBD1 matching 7 bases. Germline V CDR1 and CDR2: SGHAT, FQNNGV. J lost 5 bases, V lost 0 bases, and 4 bases had no gene match. CDR3 length: 15 amino acids. The CDR3 region has the DNA TGTGCCAGCAGCTTAGATAGGGGGCCCTATCAGCCCCAGCATTTT. Translating gives CASSLDRGPYQPQHF.

The chain uses TRBV6-1 and TRBJ1-2; the match to TRBD1 covers 7 bases. The CDR3 contains 15 residues. The junction had 10 bases not matched to a gene; V was cut back by 5 bases and J by 4 bases. In germline, CDR1 is MNHNS, CDR2 SASEGT. The CDR3, as DNA: TGTGCCAGCAGTCCCCTGGACAGGAAAGGCTATGGCTACACCTTC. Translating gives CASSPLDRKGYGYTF.

This chain links TRBV6-1 with TRBJ2-1, with 12 bases matching TRBD2. The CDR3 is made up of 14 amino acids. Germline V lookup: CDR1 MNHNS, CDR2 SASEGT. The trim removed 10 bases at V and 4 bases at J, leaving 5 bases unmatched. The chain's CDR3 is CATATSGRYNEQFF. CDR3 nucleotide sequence: TGTGCCACTGCGACTAGCGGGAGATACAATGAGCAGTTCTTC.

This rearrangement joins TRBV15 to TRBJ2-2; 8 bases map to TRBD1. V lost 1 base and J lost 4; bases outside the gene matches: 2. This CDR3 contains 15 residues. Germline V lookup: CDR1 LNHNV, CDR2 YYDKDF (reference sequence). CDR3 in DNA: TGTGCCACCAGCAGAGGGCAGGGGGCCACCGGGGAGCTGTTTTTT. This gives the protein CATSRGQGATGELFF.

Notes on this clone: The junction and the germline gene differ at one end; a read error may be behind it. The chain is built from TRBV6-5 and TRBJ2-6; the D is unclear. Per germline, CDR1 MNHEY and CDR2 SVGAGI. This CDR3 comprises 15 residues. CDR3 amino acids: CASSRLSPGANVLTF. The CDR3 region has the DNA TGTGCCAGCAGTCGTTTGAGTCCTGGTGCCAACGTCCTGACTTTC.

The V and J genes are TRBV28 and TRBJ1-1, with 9 positions matching TRBD1. Germline values: CDR1 MDHEN, CDR2 SYDVKM. This CDR3 comprises 13 residues. V trimming: 5 bases; J trimming: 12 bases; junction bases outside the gene matches: 10. CDR3 bases: TGTGCCAGCAGTACCCCCGGGACAGGGAGGACTTTCTTT. Protein sequence: CASSTPGTGRTFF.

CDR3: CASSWGAGALYNEQFF. CDR3 bases: TGTGCCAGCAGCTGGGGAGCGGGAGCCTTATACAATGAGCAGTTCTTC. V is TRBV7-9 and J is TRBJ2-1, with 8 bases lining up with TRBD2. The CDR3 spans 16 residues. V trimming: 4 bases; J trimming: 4 bases; junction bases outside the gene matches: 9. Germline V CDR1 and CDR2: SEHNR, FQNEAQ (reference sequence).